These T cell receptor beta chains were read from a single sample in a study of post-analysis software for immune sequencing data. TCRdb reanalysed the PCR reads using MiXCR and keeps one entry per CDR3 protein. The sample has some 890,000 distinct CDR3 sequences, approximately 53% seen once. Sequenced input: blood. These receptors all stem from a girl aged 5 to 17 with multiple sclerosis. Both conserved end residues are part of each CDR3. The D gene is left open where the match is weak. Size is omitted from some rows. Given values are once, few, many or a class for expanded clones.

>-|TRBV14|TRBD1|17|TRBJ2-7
TGTGCCAGCAGCCAAGGAAACAGGGGGTACTTCCCCTACGAGCAGTACTTC
CASSQGNRGYFPYEQYF
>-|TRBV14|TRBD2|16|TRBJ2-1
TGTGCCAGCAGCCAAGATGGAACTAGCGGGAGGAGTGAGCAGTTCTTC
CASSQDGTSGRSEQFF
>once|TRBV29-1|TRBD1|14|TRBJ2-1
TGCAGCGTGACAGGGGTTAAGGGTGACAATGAGCAGTTCTTC
CSVTGVKGDNEQFF
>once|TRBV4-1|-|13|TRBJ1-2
TGCGCCAGCAGCCACCCCGGATCTTATGGCTACACCTTC
CASSHPGSYGYTF
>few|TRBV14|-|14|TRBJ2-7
TGTGCCAGCAGCCCACTTGGAGATTGGTACGAGCAGTACTTC
CASSPLGDWYEQYF
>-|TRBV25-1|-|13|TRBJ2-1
TGTGCCGTTCAGGTGTATCACAGCAATGAGCAGTTCTTC
CAVQVYHSNEQFF
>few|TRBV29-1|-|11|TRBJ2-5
TGCAGCGAAAACACGGGAGAGACCCAGTACTTC
CSENTGETQYF
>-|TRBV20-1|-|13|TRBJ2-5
TGCAGTGCTAGAGATCACAGGGAAGAGACCCAGTACTTC
CSARDHREETQYF
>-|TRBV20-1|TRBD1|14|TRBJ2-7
TGCAGTGCTAGAGATCCAGGGGGCTCCTACGAGCAGTACTTC
CSARDPGGSYEQYF
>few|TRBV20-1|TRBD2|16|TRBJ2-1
TGCAGTGTCTCGAGTAGGCTAGCGGGACCTTACAATGAGCAGTTCTTC
CSVSSRLAGPYNEQFF